This T cell receptor (beta chain) came from a study of T cell repertoires in cytomegalovirus infection. Study-wide points: Of the TCR beta families, the public ones yielded a cumulative frequency that identified carriers of CMV plus the relevant HLA.

TCRdb called the reads again in MiXCR, with one record for every CDR3 protein. Of about 680,000 distinct CDR3 sequences in the sample, around 24% were seen once. About this clonotype: The antigen is not known.

CDR3 size: 16 residues. V was pared by 0 bases and J by 2 bases, with 5 bases of the junction left unmatched. CDR1 is SGDLS and CDR2 is YYNGEE in the germline V gene. Input material: CD8+ T cells from PBMCs. The chain recombines TRBV9 with TRBJ2-7, with 10 bases aligning to TRBD1. The clonotype comes from a human donor in good health (CMV status not recorded). Some clones in this sample may be carry-over from other donors' samples. In DNA form, the CDR3 reads TGTGCCAGCAGCGTAGCTGTGGGGACAGGGGCCTACGAGCAGTACTTC. Residues: CASSVAVGTGAYEQYF.